The clone carrying this TCR beta chain was counted at least ten times. Its specificity is unknown. This record comes from a study of T cell repertoires in cytomegalovirus infection. About the research overall: Epitope selection comprised recently identified HLA-C-restricted CMV epitopes and well-studied HLA-B-restricted CMV epitopes.

The CDR3 consists of 14 residues. Trimming removed 3 bases from V and 2 bases from J, with 5 bases in between. From germline, CDR1 is SGHTA and CDR2 FQGNSA. General study results and limits: The study identified carriers of CMV plus the relevant HLA from cumulative public TCR beta family frequency.

Each CDR3 protein gets one entry after TCRdb re-called the reads with MiXCR. The table has some 310,000 distinct CDR3 sequences, 20% to 25% seen once. This material consisted of cultured PBMCs, taken from culture after CMV antigen stimulation. The rearrangement joins TRBV7-2 to TRBJ2-6; the D gene is possibly TRBD2 (5 bases). The origin of this receptor is a human donor in good health (CMV status not recorded). Some clones in this sample may be carry-over from other donors' samples. CDR3 in DNA: TGTGCCAGCAGCTTCGGGGCTGGGGCCAACGTCCTGACTTTC. Protein sequence: CASSFGAGANVLTF.